This passage covers 12 T cell receptor beta chains from one sample sequenced in a study of blood T cell repertoires in COVID-19. TCRdb's table, derived via immunoSEQ multiplex PCR, lists solely in-frame clones and lacks some. Among around 230,000 clones, about nine tenths were seen once, and the ten largest hold approximately 7.6%. The sample consisted of peripheral blood. These receptors were taken from a man aged 60 to 69 who had recovered from COVID-19.

V usage is TRBV6-5 and J usage is TRBJ1-2; D is uncertain. Looked up from germline, CDR1 is MNHEY and CDR2 is SVGAGI. V gave up 4 bases and J gave up 13 bases, with 19 bases separating them. This CDR3 is built from 13 residues. DNA of the CDR3: TGTGCCAGCAGTTCCCTCCGCGGGTTTCGCCGCACCTTC. It yields the protein CASSSLRGFRRTF.

This rearrangement joins TRBV5-6 to TRBJ2-1; D might be TRBD2 (7 bases). The V and J ends lost 4 bases and 8 bases respectively, with 19 bases between them. The CDR3 is made up of 15 amino acids. Looked up from germline, CDR1 is SGHDT and CDR2 is YYEEEE. The CDR3 reads CASSPGGRGRYEQFF. The CDR3 DNA reads TGTGCCAGCAGCCCCGGGGGGCGGGGAAGATATGAGCAGTTCTTC.

The chain couples TRBV29-1 to TRBJ2-1; maybe TRBD1 (5 bases). The CDR3 has 14 amino acids. The V end was cut by 4 bases, the J end by 4 bases, with 14 bases between. Germline V gene sequence: CDR1 SQVTM, CDR2 ANQGSEA. The CDR3, as DNA: TGCAGCGTTGTGGTCAGGGCCGCTTACAATGAGCAGTTCTTC. Its protein is CSVVVRAAYNEQFF.

The genes are TRBV27 and TRBJ2-1; maybe TRBD2 (6 bases). The CDR3 consists of 16 residues. V was cut by 1 base and J by 0 bases, with 10 bases left in between. Germline V gene lookup returns CDR1 MNHEY and CDR2 SMNVEV (reference sequence). This CDR3 is CASSLYRGNSYNEQFF. The CDR3 DNA sequence: TGTGCCAGCAGTTTATATCGGGGGAACTCCTACAATGAGCAGTTCTTC.

The chain uses TRBV7-8 and TRBJ2-7; TRBD1 is a possible D gene (5 bases). Germline CDR1 SGHVS, CDR2 FQNEAQ. Trimming pared 5 bases from V and 5 bases from J, leaving 16 bases between. The CDR3 extends over 14 amino acids. CDR3 residues: CASSPKQGWHEQYV. CDR3 in DNA: TGTGCCAGCAGCCCCAAGCAGGGTTGGCACGAGCAGTACGTC.

The chain recombines TRBV29-1 with TRBJ1-1; TRBD1 might be the D (6 bases). This CDR3 has 13 amino acids. The germline V gene has CDR1 SQVTM and CDR2 ANQGSEA. The V and J ends lost 7 bases and 3 bases respectively, with 15 bases between them. The CDR3 nucleotides read TGCAGCGGTGCCGGGACATCCTACACTGAAGCTTTCTTT. Translating gives CSGAGTSYTEAFF.

CDR3 protein: CASSFGRVQGYGYTF. DNA of the CDR3: TGTGCCAGCAGCTTCGGCAGGGTTCAGGGGTATGGCTACACCTTC. V is TRBV5-4 and J is TRBJ1-2; D is possibly TRBD1 (6 bases). Germline loops: CDR1 SGHNT, CDR2 YYREEE (reference sequence). Trimming cost V 2 bases and J 5 bases, with 16 bases left between them. CDR3 length equals 15 residues. Filled out from reference TRBV5-4 and TRBJ1-2, the complete variable domain reads ETGVTQSPTHLIKTRGQQVTLRCSSQSGHNTVSWYQQALGQGPQFIFQYYREEENGRGNFPPRFSGLQFPNYSSELNVNALELDDSALYLCASSFGRVQGYGYTFGSGTRLTVV.

The gene calls are TRBV19 and TRBJ2-5, with 8 nucleotides matching TRBD1. The germline V gene encodes CDR1 LNHDA and CDR2 SQIVND (reference sequence). V was clipped by 10 bases and J by 0 bases; unmatched bases: 7. The CDR3 covers 14 residues. CDR3 nucleotides: TGTGCCACTGGGACAGGAGTGTACCAAGAGACCCAGTACTTC. Translating it yields CATGTGVYQETQYF.

This sequence joins TRBV19 and TRBJ2-2; possibly TRBD2 for D (5 bases). Germline V CDR1 and CDR2: LNHDA, SQIVND (reference sequence). There are 15 residues in the CDR3. V gave up 1 base and J gave up 7 bases, with 13 bases separating them. The CDR3 sequence is CASSIVVVGGGELFF. The DNA of the CDR3 is TGTGCCAGTAGTATAGTGGTGGTAGGAGGCGGGGAGCTGTTTTTT.

The rearrangement uses TRBV2 and TRBJ1-4; D possibly corresponds to TRBD1 (5 bases). Germline V gene data show CDR1 as SNHLY and CDR2 as FYNNEI. The CDR3 spans 13 residues. Between the trimmed V and J ends, which lost 4 bases and 8 bases, there was a span of 11 bases. The CDR3 region is CASSGQQVEKLFF. In nucleotides, the CDR3 is TGTGCCAGCAGTGGACAGCAGGTGGAAAAACTGTTTTTT.

A few counts support this clone. Other nucleotide sequences from this sample produce the same CDR3. This chain uses TRBV29-1 with TRBJ2-1; a possible D gene is TRBD1 (5 bases). V was pared by 1 base and J by 6 bases, with 10 bases between. Per germline, CDR1 SQVTM and CDR2 ANQGSEA. This CDR3 has 13 residues. CDR3 in amino acids: CSVEGQGANEQFF. CDR3 nucleotides: TGCAGCGTTGAAGGTCAGGGCGCCAATGAGCAGTTCTTC.

V and J are TRBV2 and TRBJ2-3; TRBD1 aligns across 7 bases. CDR1 is SNHLY, CDR2 FYNNEI, per germline. With 6 bases clipped from V and 0 bases from J, the junction kept 6 bases outside the gene matches. CDR3 size: 15 residues. CDR3 nucleotides: TGTGCCAGCAGGGCCTGGGACAGTAGCACAGATACGCAGTATTTT. The encoded protein is CASRAWDSSTDTQYF.